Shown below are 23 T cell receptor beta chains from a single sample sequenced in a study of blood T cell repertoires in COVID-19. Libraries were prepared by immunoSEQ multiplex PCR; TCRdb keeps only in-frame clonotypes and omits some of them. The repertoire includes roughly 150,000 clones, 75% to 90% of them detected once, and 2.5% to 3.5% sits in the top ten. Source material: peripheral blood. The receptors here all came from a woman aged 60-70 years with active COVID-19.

The CDR3 reads CASSYDGTGGQETQYF. The CDR3 coding sequence is TGTGCCAGCAGTTACGACGGGACAGGGGGGCAAGAGACCCAGTACTTC. The chain recombines TRBV6-2 or TRBV6-3 with TRBJ2-5; 11 bases fit TRBD1. J was trimmed by 2 bases and V by 2 bases; bases with no gene match: 4. The CDR3 is 16 amino acids. The V gene's germline CDR1 is MNHEY and CDR2 SVGEGT.

As DNA, the CDR3 is TGTGCCAGCCACAGGGCCGGGGAGCTGTTTTTT. This sequence encodes CASHRAGELFF. The rearrangement joins TRBV6-5 to TRBJ2-2, with D perhaps TRBD1 (6 bases). The CDR3 is made up of 11 amino acids. V lost 8 bases and J lost 6, with 7 bases in between. In germline, CDR1 is MNHEY, CDR2 SVGAGI.

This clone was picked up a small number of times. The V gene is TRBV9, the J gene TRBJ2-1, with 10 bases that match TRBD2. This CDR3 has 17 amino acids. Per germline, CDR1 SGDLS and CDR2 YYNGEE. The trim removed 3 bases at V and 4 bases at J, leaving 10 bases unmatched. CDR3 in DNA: TGTGCCAGCAGCGCCGAAGTCGGACTAGCGGTTTACAATGAGCAGTTCTTC. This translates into CASSAEVGLAVYNEQFF. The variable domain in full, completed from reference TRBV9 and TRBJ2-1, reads DSGVTQTPKHLITATGQRVTLRCSPRSGDLSVYWYQQSLDQGLQFLIQYYNGEERAKGNILERFSAQQFPDLHSELNLSSLELGDSALYFCASSAEVGLAVYNEQFFGPGTRLTVL.

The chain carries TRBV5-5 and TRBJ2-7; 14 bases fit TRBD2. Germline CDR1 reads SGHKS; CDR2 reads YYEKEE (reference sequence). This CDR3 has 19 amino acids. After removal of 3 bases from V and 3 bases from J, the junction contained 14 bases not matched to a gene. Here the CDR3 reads CASSSRVGTSGSTFYEQYF. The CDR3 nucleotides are TGTGCCAGCAGCTCTAGGGTGGGGACTAGCGGGAGTACTTTCTACGAGCAGTACTTC.

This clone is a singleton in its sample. The CDR3 here is CASSYYRVQETQYF. The CDR3 DNA sequence: TGTGCCAGCAGTTACTACAGGGTCCAAGAGACCCAGTACTTC. The chain has TRBV6-5 and TRBJ2-5; D is perhaps TRBD1 (6 bases). CDR3 length: 14 residues. Trimming removed 1 base from V and 1 base from J, with 7 bases in between. Germline V gene lookup returns CDR1 MNHEY and CDR2 SVGAGI.

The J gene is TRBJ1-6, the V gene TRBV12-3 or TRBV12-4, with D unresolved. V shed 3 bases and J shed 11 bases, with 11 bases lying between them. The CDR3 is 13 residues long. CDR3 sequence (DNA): TGTGCCAGCAGTTTCCTCGGGGAGCCACCCCTCCACTTT. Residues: CASSFLGEPPLHF.

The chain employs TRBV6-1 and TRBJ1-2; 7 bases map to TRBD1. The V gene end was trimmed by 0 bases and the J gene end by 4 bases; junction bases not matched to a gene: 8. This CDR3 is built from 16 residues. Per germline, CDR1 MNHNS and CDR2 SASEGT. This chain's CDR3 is CASSEARAGGPYGYTF. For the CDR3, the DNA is TGTGCCAGCAGTGAAGCGCGCGCAGGGGGGCCCTATGGCTACACCTTC.

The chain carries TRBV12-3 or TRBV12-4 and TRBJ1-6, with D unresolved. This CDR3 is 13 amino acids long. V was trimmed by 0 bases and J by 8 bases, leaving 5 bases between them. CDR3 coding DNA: TGTGCCAGCAGTTTAGCGGAGTATTCACCCCTCCACTTT. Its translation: CASSLAEYSPLHF.

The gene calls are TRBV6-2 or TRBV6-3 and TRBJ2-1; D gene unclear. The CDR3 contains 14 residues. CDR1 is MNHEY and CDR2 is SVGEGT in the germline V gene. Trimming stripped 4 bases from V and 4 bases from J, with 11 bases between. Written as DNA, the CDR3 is TGTGCCAGCAGTTCTCTCTCAGGTTACAATGAGCAGTTCTTC. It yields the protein CASSSLSGYNEQFF.

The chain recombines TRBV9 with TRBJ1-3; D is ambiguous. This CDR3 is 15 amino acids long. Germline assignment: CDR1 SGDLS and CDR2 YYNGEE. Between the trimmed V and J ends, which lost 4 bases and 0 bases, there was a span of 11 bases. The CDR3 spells CASSPGRVSGNTIYF. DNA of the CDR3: TGTGCCAGCAGCCCCGGGAGGGTCTCTGGAAACACCATATATTTT.

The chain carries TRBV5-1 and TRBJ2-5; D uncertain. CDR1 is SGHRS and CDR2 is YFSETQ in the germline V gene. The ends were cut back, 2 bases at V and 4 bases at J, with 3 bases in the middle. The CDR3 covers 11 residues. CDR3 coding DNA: TGCGCCAGCAGCTTCAGAGAGACCCAGTACTTC. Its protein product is CASSFRETQYF.

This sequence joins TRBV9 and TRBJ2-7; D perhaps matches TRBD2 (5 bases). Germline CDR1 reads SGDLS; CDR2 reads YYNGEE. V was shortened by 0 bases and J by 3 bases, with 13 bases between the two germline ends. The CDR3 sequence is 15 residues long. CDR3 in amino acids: CASSVGDTSLYEQYF. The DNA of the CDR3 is TGTGCCAGCAGCGTAGGGGATACTAGTCTCTACGAGCAGTACTTC. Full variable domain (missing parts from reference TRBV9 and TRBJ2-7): DSGVTQTPKHLITATGQRVTLRCSPRSGDLSVYWYQQSLDQGLQFLIQYYNGEERAKGNILERFSAQQFPDLHSELNLSSLELGDSALYFCASSVGDTSLYEQYFGPGTRLTVT.

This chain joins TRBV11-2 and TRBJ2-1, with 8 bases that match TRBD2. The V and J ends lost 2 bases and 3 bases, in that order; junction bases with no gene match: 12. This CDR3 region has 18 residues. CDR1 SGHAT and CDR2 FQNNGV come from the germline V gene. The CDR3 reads CASSLHRAGAPNYNEQFF. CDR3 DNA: TGTGCCAGCAGCTTACACAGAGCGGGAGCTCCCAACTACAATGAGCAGTTCTTC.

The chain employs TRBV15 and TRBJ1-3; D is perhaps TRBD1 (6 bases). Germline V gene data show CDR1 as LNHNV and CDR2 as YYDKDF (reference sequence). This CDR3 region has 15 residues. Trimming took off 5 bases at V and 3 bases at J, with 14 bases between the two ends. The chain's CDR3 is CATSPDRPSGNTIYF. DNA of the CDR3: TGTGCCACCAGCCCAGACAGGCCAAGTGGAAACACCATATATTTT. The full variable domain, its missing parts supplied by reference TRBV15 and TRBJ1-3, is DAMVIQNPRYQVTQFGKPVTLSCSQTLNHNVMYWYQQKSSQAPKLLFHYYDKDFNNEADTPDNFQSRRPNTSFCFLDIRSPGLGDTAMYLCATSPDRPSGNTIYFGEGSWLTVV.

Written as DNA, the CDR3 is TGTGCCAGTAGCCCGTTAGCGGGCGGCTCCTACAATGAGCAGTTCTTC. Its protein is CASSPLAGGSYNEQFF. The V and J genes are TRBV19 and TRBJ2-1, with 7 bases matching TRBD2. V was pared by 6 bases and J by 0 bases, with 8 bases of the junction left unmatched. Germline CDR1 reads LNHDA; CDR2 reads SQIVND (reference sequence). The CDR3 contains 16 residues.

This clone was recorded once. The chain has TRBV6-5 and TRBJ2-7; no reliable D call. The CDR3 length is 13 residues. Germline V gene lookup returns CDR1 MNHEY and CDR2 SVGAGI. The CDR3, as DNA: TGTGCATCCCGCCGCACTACCCACTACGAGCAGTACTTC. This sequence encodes CASRRTTHYEQYF.

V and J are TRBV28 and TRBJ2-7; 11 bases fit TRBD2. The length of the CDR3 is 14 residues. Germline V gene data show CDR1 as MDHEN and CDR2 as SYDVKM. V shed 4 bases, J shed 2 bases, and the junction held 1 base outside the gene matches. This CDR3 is CASSSLAGAYEQYF. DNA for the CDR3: TGTGCCAGCAGTTCACTAGCGGGAGCCTACGAGCAGTACTTC.

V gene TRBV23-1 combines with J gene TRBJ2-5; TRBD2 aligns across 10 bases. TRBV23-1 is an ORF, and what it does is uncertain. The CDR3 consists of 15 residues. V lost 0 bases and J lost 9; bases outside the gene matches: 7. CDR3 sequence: CASSQSSLAGVSQYF. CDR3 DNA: TGCGCCAGCAGTCAATCAAGCCTAGCGGGAGTGTCCCAGTACTTC.

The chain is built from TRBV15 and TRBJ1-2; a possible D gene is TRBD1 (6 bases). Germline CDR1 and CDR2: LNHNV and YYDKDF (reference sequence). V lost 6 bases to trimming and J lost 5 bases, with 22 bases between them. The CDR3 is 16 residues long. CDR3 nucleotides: TGTGCCACCAGGAGGACAGTTACCCCGATAACGTATGGCTACACCTTC. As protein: CATRRTVTPITYGYTF.

CDR3 nucleotides: TGCAGTGGTCAGGGAGGACCTGAAGCTTTCTTT. This gives the protein CSGQGGPEAFF. The chain has TRBV20-1 and TRBJ1-1; D is possibly TRBD1 (5 bases). The CDR3 has 11 amino acids. CDR1 and CDR2 from the germline V gene are DFQATT and SNEGSKA (reference sequence). Trimming shortened V by 7 bases and J by 6 bases, and 12 bases separated the two germline ends.

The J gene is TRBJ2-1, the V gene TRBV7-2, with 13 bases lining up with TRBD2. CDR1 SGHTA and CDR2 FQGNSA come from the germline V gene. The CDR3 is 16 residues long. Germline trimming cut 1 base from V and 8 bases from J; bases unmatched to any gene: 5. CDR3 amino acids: CASSLGGTSGTHEQFF. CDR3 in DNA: TGTGCCAGCAGCTTAGGGGGGACTAGCGGGACACATGAGCAGTTCTTC. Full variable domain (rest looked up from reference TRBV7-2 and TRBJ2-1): GAGVSQSPSNKVTEKGKDVELRCDPISGHTALYWYRQSLGQGLEFLIYFQGNSAPDKSGLPSDRFSAERTGGSVSTLTIQRTQQEDSAVYLCASSLGGTSGTHEQFFGPGTRLTVL.

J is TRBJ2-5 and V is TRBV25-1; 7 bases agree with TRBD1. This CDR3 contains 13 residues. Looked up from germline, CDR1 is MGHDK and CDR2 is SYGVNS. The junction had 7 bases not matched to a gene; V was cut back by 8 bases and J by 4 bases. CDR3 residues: CASALGGAETQYF. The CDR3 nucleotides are TGTGCCAGCGCCTTAGGGGGCGCAGAGACCCAGTACTTC.

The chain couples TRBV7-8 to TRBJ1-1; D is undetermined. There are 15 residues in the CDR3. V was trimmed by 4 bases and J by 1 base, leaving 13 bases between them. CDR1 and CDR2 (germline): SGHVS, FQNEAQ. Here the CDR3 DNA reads TGTGCCAGCAGCTCCAGACCGGGAAGGAACACTGAAGCTTTCTTT. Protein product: CASSSRPGRNTEAFF.